A single sample gave rise to the 16 T cell receptor beta chains below, sequenced in a study of T cells in women clearing cervical HPV infection. The data were produced by immunoSEQ multiplex PCR, yet TCRdb's version contains in-frame clones alone and is incomplete. Its table records 25,000 to 35,000 clones. The sequencing input was blood buffy coat. These receptor sequences come from a woman aged 18 to 75 with a cervical HPV16 infection that either progressed to CIN3+ or cleared (not recorded which).

Comments on this clone: The DNA ends 3 residues before the CDR3 does, and the rest of the CDR3 is filled in from the germline J gene. The rearrangement links TRBV20-1 to TRBJ1-5, with D possibly matching TRBD1 (5 bases). The CDR3 covers 14 residues. Per the germline V gene, CDR1 is DFQATT and CDR2 is SNEGSKA (reference sequence). Trimming took 6 bases from V and 4 from J, leaving 16 bases between them. The sequenced part of the CDR3 DNA is TGCAGTGCCAGGGCCCAAGACGGGAATCAGCCC. It is translated as CSARAQDGNQP. The complete CDR3 reads CSARAQDGNQPQHF.

To note about this clone: The CDR3 extends 3 residues past the end of the read, so its final part is completed from the germline J gene. The chain uses TRBV29-1 and TRBJ2-2; perhaps TRBD1 as D (6 bases). V dropped 4 bases and J dropped 0 bases, with 21 bases sitting between them. There are 18 residues in the CDR3. Per germline, CDR1 SQVTM and CDR2 ANQGSEA. The CDR3 bases that were read are TGCAGCGTTGCACCCAACAATAGACAGGATCCGAACACCGGGGAG. This translates into CSVAPNNRQDPNTGE. The CDR3 in its entirety is CSVAPNNRQDPNTGELFF.

Turning to this clone: Read sequence stops 3 residues before the CDR3 end, and the germline J gene provides the missing end. The V call is TRBV20-1, the J call TRBJ2-1, with a possible D match to TRBD1 (6 bases). The germline V gene has CDR1 DFQATT and CDR2 SNEGSKA (reference sequence). This CDR3 region has 16 residues. V gave up 2 bases and J gave up 0 bases, with 14 bases separating them. CDR3 loop: CSARRGRGSSYNEQFF. The part of the CDR3 DNA that was read is TGCAGTGCTAGAAGGGGTAGGGGGAGCTCCTACAATGAG.

CDR3 DNA, as far as it was read: TGCGCCAGCAGCTACCGGGGGAGGAACACTGAA. Its translation: CASSYRGRNTE. The whole CDR3 sequence reads CASSYRGRNTEAFF. The V and J genes are TRBV5-1 and TRBJ1-1; a weak D match, TRBD1 (5 bases). The read ends 3 residues before the CDR3 terminus; that terminus is restored from the germline J gene. The V gene lost 3 bases and the J gene lost 1 base, with 10 bases spanning the gap. CDR1 is SGHRS, CDR2 YFSETQ, per germline. The length of the CDR3 is 14 residues.

As concerns this clone: The read terminates 3 residues before the CDR3 end, so the remaining end is supplied by the germline J gene. J is TRBJ1-1 and V is TRBV5-4; no definite D call. Trimming took off 3 bases at V and 1 base at J, with 10 bases between the two ends. The CDR3 contains 14 residues. Per the germline V gene, CDR1 is SGHNT and CDR2 is YYREEE (reference sequence). The part of the CDR3 DNA that was read is TGTGCCAGCAGCTGGTGGCATAAGAACACTGAA. It encodes CASSWWHKNTE. The whole CDR3 protein reads CASSWWHKNTEAFF.

About this clone: The CDR3 end falls 3 residues outside the read, so it is completed with the germline J gene. The chain employs TRBV5-1 and TRBJ1-6; D might be TRBD1 (6 bases). CDR3 length equals 16 residues. The V and J ends lost 4 bases and 7 bases respectively, with 18 bases between them. Germline V CDR1 and CDR2: SGHRS, YFSETQ. CDR3 in amino acids: CASSADRPGPNSPLHF. The sequenced part of the CDR3 DNA is TGCGCCAGCAGCGCGGACAGACCAGGGCCCAATTCACCC. The variable domain in full, completed from reference TRBV5-1 and TRBJ1-6, reads KAGVTQTPRYLIKTRGQQVTLSCSPISGHRSVSWYQQTPGQGLQFLFEYFSETQRNKGNFPGRFSGRQFSNSRSEMNVSTLELGDSALYLCASSADRPGPNSPLHFGNGTRLTVT.

About this clone: The read ends 3 residues before the CDR3 terminus; that terminus is restored from the germline J gene. The V gene is TRBV20-1, the J gene TRBJ2-1; 13 nucleotides line up with TRBD2. The CDR3 is 14 residues long. Unmatched junction bases numbered 5, after V lost 5 bases and J lost 7 bases. CDR1 DFQATT and CDR2 SNEGSKA come from the germline V gene (reference sequence). The CDR3 is CSAPRTSGRNEQFF. CDR3 DNA (partial): TGCAGTGCTCCTAGGACTAGCGGGAGAAATGAG.

Of note for this clone: The read finishes 3 residues shy of the CDR3 end, and the germline J gene is used to complete it. The chain has TRBV14 and TRBJ2-6, with 7 bases aligning to TRBD1. V lost 3 bases to trimming and J lost 2 bases; unmatched junction nucleotides: 4. CDR1 is SGHDN, CDR2 FVKESK, per germline. The CDR3 runs 16 residues. The CDR3 DNA, read in part, is TGTGCCAGCAGCCACAGGGGGTGGACTGGGGCCAACGTC. The encoded protein is CASSHRGWTGANV. The complete CDR3 reads CASSHRGWTGANVLTF.

Worth noting for this clone: The read gets to within 3 residues of the CDR3 end, and the germline J gene fills in the rest. V is TRBV10-3 and J is TRBJ1-2; weak D call: TRBD1 (6 bases). V lost 5 bases and J lost 2, with 15 bases in between. CDR3 size: 15 residues. In germline, CDR1 is ENHRY, CDR2 SYGVKD. Here the CDR3 reads CAISKGGLRNYGYTF. The sequenced CDR3 bases are TGTGCCATCAGTAAGGGGGGGTTAAGAAACTATGGC.

Turning to this clone: The sequenced fragment ends 3 residues before the CDR3 boundary, so the rest is inferred from the germline J gene. The chain has TRBV7-7 and TRBJ2-5; TRBD2 agrees at 8 bases. CDR3 length: 15 amino acids. Germline-derived CDR1 and CDR2 are SSHAT and FNYEAQ (reference sequence). Trimming at V came to 1 base and at J to 1 base, leaving 2 bases not matched to a gene. The CDR3 loop is CASSLVRGGQETQYF. The CDR3 bases that were read are TGTGCCAGCAGCTTAGTACGGGGGGGCCAAGAGACC.

For this clone: The DNA ends 3 residues before the CDR3 does, and the rest of the CDR3 is filled in from the germline J gene. The chain has TRBV19 and TRBJ2-7; TRBD2 agrees at 7 bases. V lost 4 bases to trimming and J lost 2 bases; unmatched junction nucleotides: 5. This CDR3 is 14 amino acids long. Germline assignment: CDR1 LNHDA and CDR2 SQIVND (reference sequence). The DNA read from the CDR3 is TGTGCCAGTAGTACCGAGCGGGGAGCCTACGAG. Protein product: CASSTERGAYE. Given in full, the CDR3 is CASSTERGAYEQYF.

On this clone: The read terminates 3 residues ahead of where the CDR3 ends, so the germline J gene completes it. This chain connects TRBV4-2 to TRBJ1-1, with a possible D match to TRBD1 (5 bases). Germline values: CDR1 LGHNA, CDR2 YNFKEQ. There are 15 residues in the CDR3. V was clipped by 0 bases and J by 1 base, with 9 bases between them. CDR3: CASSQEGRGNTEAFF. CDR3 DNA (partial): TGTGCCAGCAGCCAAGAGGGGCGGGGGAACACTGAA.

A word on this clone: The read ends 3 residues early relative to the CDR3; the germline J gene fills the gap. V gene TRBV10-3 combines with J gene TRBJ1-3; D is undetermined. There are 13 residues in the CDR3. Trimming cost V 6 bases and J 0 bases, with 6 bases left between them. Per the germline V gene, CDR1 is ENHRY and CDR2 is SYGVKD. The part of the CDR3 DNA that was read is TGTGCCATCAGCCAGATCTCTGGAAACACC. It yields the protein CAISQISGNT. The whole CDR3 protein reads CAISQISGNTIYF.

Comment on this clone: Read sequence stops 3 residues before the CDR3 end, and the germline J gene provides the missing end. The gene calls are TRBV2 and TRBJ2-5, with D perhaps matching TRBD1 or TRBD2 (5 bases each). V lost 3 bases, J lost 3 bases, and 11 bases lay in between. Germline CDR1 is SNHLY and CDR2 is FYNNEI. This CDR3 region has 14 residues. CDR3 DNA (partial): TGTGCCAGCAGTGATTTCCAGGGAGAAGAGACC. Protein product: CASSDFQGEET. The whole CDR3 sequence is CASSDFQGEETQYF.

Points on this clone: The read halts 3 residues ahead of the CDR3 end, with the missing end drawn from the germline J gene. This chain connects TRBV27 to TRBJ2-2; D might be TRBD2 (5 bases). Germline CDR1 and CDR2: MNHEY and SMNVEV (reference sequence). Trimming removed 5 bases at V and 0 bases at J, with 7 bases between. This CDR3 contains 14 residues. CDR3 protein: CASSPGTNTGELFF. The sequenced part of the CDR3 DNA is TGTGCCAGCAGTCCGGGGACGAACACCGGGGAG.

By frequency, this clone is medium-sized. Coverage ceases 3 residues before the CDR3 finishes, and the germline J gene fills in the end. J is TRBJ2-4 and V is TRBV6-1, with 10 bases matching TRBD2. The trim removed 0 bases at V and 6 bases at J, leaving 5 bases unmatched. CDR3 length equals 16 residues. Germline assignment: CDR1 MNHNS and CDR2 SASEGT. CDR3 DNA (partial): TGTGCCAGCAGTGAAGCGGAGGCTAGCGGGGGAAACATT. This translates into CASSEAEASGGNI. The entire CDR3 sequence reads CASSEAEASGGNIQYF.